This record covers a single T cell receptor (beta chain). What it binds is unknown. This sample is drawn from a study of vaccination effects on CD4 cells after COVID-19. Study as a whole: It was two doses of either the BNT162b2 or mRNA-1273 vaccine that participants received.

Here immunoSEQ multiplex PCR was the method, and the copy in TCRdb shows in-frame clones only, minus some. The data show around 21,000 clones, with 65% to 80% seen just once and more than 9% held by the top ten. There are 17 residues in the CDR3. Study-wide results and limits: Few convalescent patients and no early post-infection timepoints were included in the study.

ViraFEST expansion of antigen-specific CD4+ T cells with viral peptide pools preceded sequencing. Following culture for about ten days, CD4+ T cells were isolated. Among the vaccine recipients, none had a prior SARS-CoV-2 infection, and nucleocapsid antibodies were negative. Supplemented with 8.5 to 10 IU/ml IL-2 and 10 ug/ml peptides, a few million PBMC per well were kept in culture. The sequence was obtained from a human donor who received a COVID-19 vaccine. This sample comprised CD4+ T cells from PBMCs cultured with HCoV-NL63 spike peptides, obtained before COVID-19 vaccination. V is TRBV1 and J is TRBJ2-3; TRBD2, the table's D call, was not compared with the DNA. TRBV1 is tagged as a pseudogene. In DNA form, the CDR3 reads TGCACCAGCAGCCAACGACCTGGGCTGATAGCGGGAGATACGCAGTATTTT. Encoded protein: CTSSQRPGLIAGDTQYF.